The rows below give T cell receptor beta chains drawn from one sample of a study of T cells in Graves' hyperthyroidism and ophthalmopathy. TCRdb recomputed calls from the multiplex PCR reads with MiXCR, one row per CDR3 protein. Of 450,000 to 700,000 distinct CDR3 sequences detected, 46% appear once; the ten largest clones hold around 7.7%. Input material: peripheral blood or thyroid tissue (not recorded which). The receptors here all came from a woman aged 18-30 years with Graves' hyperthyroidism. CDR3s include the opening cysteine and the closing phenylalanine or tryptophan. Fields, in order: V gene, J gene, clone size, D gene, CDR3 length, CDR3 DNA, CDR3 protein. D genes are given only for firm matches. Clone sizes are given selectively: once, few, many, or a class where the clone is expanded.

TRBV11-3	TRBJ2-3	-	-	16	TGTGCCAGCAGCTTAGAAGGGGAAGGCGGCACAGATACGCAGTATTTT	CASSLEGEGGTDTQYF
TRBV7-9	TRBJ1-1	many	-	13	TGTGCCAGCGAGAGAGGGATGAACACTGAAGCTTTCTTT	CASERGMNTEAFF
TRBV20-1	TRBJ2-5	many	TRBD2	15	TGCAGTGCCCTACCGGGACTAGCGGGAGAAGAGACCCAGTACTTC	CSALPGLAGEETQYF
TRBV10-3	TRBJ2-5	-	TRBD2	17	TGTGCCATCAGTGAGCAACTAGGACTAGCGGGGGCCGAGACCCAGTACTTC	CAISEQLGLAGAETQYF
TRBV20-1	TRBJ1-5	many	-	14	TGCAGTGCTAGCAACCTAGCGCGCAATCAGCCCCAGCATTTT	CSASNLARNQPQHF
TRBV29-1	TRBJ1-2	many	TRBD1	15	TGCAGCGTTGAGACAGGGGCTACAAATGCTATCGGCTACACCTTC	CSVETGATNAIGYTF
TRBV25-1	TRBJ1-5	many	-	16	TGTGCCAGCAGTGGTAGGGGGGAATACTTGGATCAGCCCCAGCATTTT	CASSGRGEYLDQPQHF
TRBV18	TRBJ1-1	few	-	16	TGTGCCAGCTCACGGGGGCTGTTCGGGGTGAACACTGAAGCTTTCTTT	CASSRGLFGVNTEAFF
TRBV7-6	TRBJ1-5	-	TRBD1	18	TGTGCCAGCACCCTGACAGGGGACGAGCAGGGAATGCATCAGCCCCAGCATTTT	CASTLTGDEQGMHQPQHF
TRBV7-6	TRBJ2-5	-	TRBD2	18	TGTGCCAGCAGCTTTTCGGTGTTGACTAGCGGTTACCAAGAGACCCAGTACTTC	CASSFSVLTSGYQETQYF
TRBV20-1	TRBJ1-2	-	-	11	TGCAGGAGGGACGGCAGCTATGGCTACACCTTC	CRRDGSYGYTF
TRBV6-6	TRBJ2-7	-	-	14	TGTGCCAGCAGTTTACCGGGTAGGACCTACGAGCAGTACTTC	CASSLPGRTYEQYF
TRBV15	TRBJ1-3	-	TRBD1	19	TGTGCCAGCAGCCAAGATTTAGCGTGGGACAGCCGATCTGGAAACACCATATATTTT	CASSQDLAWDSRSGNTIYF
TRBV15	TRBJ2-7	-	-	16	TGTGCCACCAGCAGCGATCGACGGGGGCTGCCCTACGAGCAGTACTTC	CATSSDRRGLPYEQYF
TRBV20-1	TRBJ2-7	-	TRBD2	15	TGCAGTGCTTCAGGACTAGCGGGAGGCGCCTACGAGCAGTACTTC	CSASGLAGGAYEQYF
TRBV2	TRBJ1-5	-	-	15	TGTGCCAGCAGTGCTAGCGCCTCCTACAATGAGCCCCAGCATTTT	CASSASASYNEPQHF
TRBV24-1	TRBJ2-2	many	-	15	TGTGCCACCAGTGATTCCGGGACCTACACCGGGGAGCTGTTTTTT	CATSDSGTYTGELFF
TRBV10-3	TRBJ1-5	many	-	14	TGTGCCATCAGTGGGGGGGGGGGAAATCAGCCCCAGCATTTT	CAISGGGGNQPQHF
TRBV24-1	TRBJ2-1	-	-	16	TGTGCCACCAGTGATTCGTTAGGACGGTCCTACAATGAGCAGTTCTTC	CATSDSLGRSYNEQFF
TRBV12-3/TRBV12-4	TRBJ1-1	many	TRBD1	15	TGTGCCAGCAGTCCGGGACAGGGACTGAACACTGAAGCTTTCTTT	CASSPGQGLNTEAFF
TRBV7-3	TRBJ2-3	few	-	15	TGTGCCAGCAGCTCGTGGGTCCCTGCGACAGATACGCAGTATTTT	CASSSWVPATDTQYF
TRBV11-3	TRBJ2-7	few	-	15	TGTGCCAGCAGCTTAGAGGACAGTTCCTCCTACGAGCAGTGCTTC	CASSLEDSSSYEQCF
TRBV7-9	TRBJ2-7	-	-	20	-	CASSIYLCSVELPGAGGQYF
TRBV2	TRBJ1-2	-	TRBD1	17	TGTGCCAGCAGTGAAGCGCGGGACAGCCCAACAAACTATGGCTACACCTTC	CASSEARDSPTNYGYTF
TRBV2	TRBJ1-2	-	-	13	TGCGCCGGCAGTGAAGCTTTTGGGAATGGCTACACCTTC	CAGSEAFGNGYTF
TRBV19	TRBJ1-1	-	TRBD1	14	TGTGCCAGTAGTCCTAGACAGGGATTCACTGAAGCTTTCTTT	CASSPRQGFTEAFF
TRBV7-2	TRBJ2-7	-	TRBD2	16	TGTGCCAGCAGCTTTACTAGCGGGAGGGCGCTGAATGAGCAGTACTTC	CASSFTSGRALNEQYF
TRBV11-3	TRBJ2-1	-	-	12	TGTGCCAGCAGCCCCCAAGGCGATGAGCAGTTCTTC	CASSPQGDEQFF
TRBV20-1	TRBJ2-2	-	-	12	TGCAGTGCTAGAGGGGGTACCGGGGAGCTGTTTTTT	CSARGGTGELFF
TRBV7-2	TRBJ2-2	once	TRBD2	18	TGTGCCAGCAGCAGCGCGGGACTAGCGCTCGCCGGTACCGGGGAGCTGTTTTTT	CASSSAGLALAGTGELFF
TRBV29-1	TRBJ2-5	few	-	12	TGCAGCGCGGCTCAGCTCCAAGAGACCCAGTACTTC	CSAAQLQETQYF
TRBV7-3	TRBJ2-7	many	TRBD2	13	TGTGCCAGCAGCTTAGGACAGCGGGGGGAGCAGTACTTC	CASSLGQRGEQYF
TRBV3-1	TRBJ1-1	-	TRBD1	14	TGTGCCAGCAGCCGGATTCAGGGGGACACTGAAGCTTCCTTT	CASSRIQGDTEASF
TRBV6-5	TRBJ2-2	many	-	15	TGTGCCAGCAGTTCTTCTAATTTGAACACCGGGGAGCTGTTTTTT	CASSSSNLNTGELFF
TRBV7-9	TRBJ2-7	many	-	13	TGTGCCAGCATCAAGGACGGGTCCTACGAGCAGTACTTC	CASIKDGSYEQYF
TRBV6-5	TRBJ2-2	many	-	15	TGTGCCAGCAGTTACTCGACGGCTGGCGCCGGGGAGCTGTTTTTT	CASSYSTAGAGELFF
TRBV20-1	TRBJ1-1	-	-	15	TGCAGTGCTAGAGATTGGGGGACAAAGAACACTGAAGCTTTCTTT	CSARDWGTKNTEAFF
TRBV6-2/TRBV6-3	TRBJ2-5	-	TRBD2	15	TGTGCCAGCAGAAGACTAGCGGGAGGGCCGGAGACCCAGTACTTC	CASRRLAGGPETQYF
TRBV20-1	TRBJ2-1	many	TRBD2	14	TGCAGTGCCTCGGGGACTAGCGGATACAATGAGCAGTTCTTC	CSASGTSGYNEQFF
TRBV19	TRBJ1-5	-	TRBD1	15	TGTGCCAGTAGTGGGGACAGGGGGCAACAGCAGCCCCAGCATTTT	CASSGDRGQQQPQHF
TRBV20-1	TRBJ1-2	-	-	16	TGCAGTGCTAGAGAGACAGTGATGGGAGGACTCTATGGCTACACCTTC	CSARETVMGGLYGYTF
TRBV7-9	TRBJ2-7	many	-	14	TGTGCCAGCAGCTTACTAGTCCAACCGTATGCGCAGTACTTC	CASSLLVQPYAQYF
TRBV20-1	TRBJ2-3	-	-	14	TGCAGTGCTAGATCGGGGACTAGCACAGATACGCAGTATTTT	CSARSGTSTDTQYF
TRBV18	TRBJ2-7	few	TRBD1	13	TGTGCCAGCTCAACGGGACAGGGAGACGAGCAGTACTTC	CASSTGQGDEQYF
TRBV10-3	TRBJ1-5	many	-	15	TGTGCCATCAGTGAGTCTGGGGGGGGCAATCAGCCCCAGCATTTT	CAISESGGGNQPQHF
TRBV12-3/TRBV12-4	TRBJ2-6	-	TRBD1	16	TGTGCCAGCAGCTATACAGGGGGCGCTGGGGCCAACGTCCTGACTTTC	CASSYTGGAGANVLTF
TRBV19	TRBJ2-2	few	-	16	TGTGCCAGTAGGAGAGGTGGGGGACGGGACACCGGGGAGCTGTTTTTT	CASRRGGGRDTGELFF
TRBV2	TRBJ1-1	-	TRBD1	14	TGTGCCAGCAGGCGGACAGGAGTGAACACTGAAGCTTTCTTT	CASRRTGVNTEAFF
TRBV3-1	TRBJ2-7	many	TRBD2	15	TGTGCCAGCAGCCAACTAGCGGGAGGATCCTACGAGCAGTACTTC	CASSQLAGGSYEQYF